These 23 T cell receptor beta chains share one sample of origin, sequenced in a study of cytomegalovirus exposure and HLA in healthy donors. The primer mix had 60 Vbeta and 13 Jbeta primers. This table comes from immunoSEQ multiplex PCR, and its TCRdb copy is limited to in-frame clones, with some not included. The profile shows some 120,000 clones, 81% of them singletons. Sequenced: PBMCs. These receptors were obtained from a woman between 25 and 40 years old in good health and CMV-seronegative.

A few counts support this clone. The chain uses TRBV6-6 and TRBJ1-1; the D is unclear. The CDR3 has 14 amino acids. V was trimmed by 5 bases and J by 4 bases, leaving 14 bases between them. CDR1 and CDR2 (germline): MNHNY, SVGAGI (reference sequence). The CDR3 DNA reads TGTGCCAGCAGTCACCTGAGGCGGGGCACTGAAGCTTTCTTT. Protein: CASSHLRRGTEAFF.

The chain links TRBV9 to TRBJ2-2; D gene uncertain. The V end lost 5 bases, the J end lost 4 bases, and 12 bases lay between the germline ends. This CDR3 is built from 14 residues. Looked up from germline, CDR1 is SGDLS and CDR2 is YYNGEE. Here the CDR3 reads CASRDTAVTGELFF. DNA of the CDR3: TGTGCCAGCAGGGATACAGCAGTCACCGGGGAGCTGTTTTTT.

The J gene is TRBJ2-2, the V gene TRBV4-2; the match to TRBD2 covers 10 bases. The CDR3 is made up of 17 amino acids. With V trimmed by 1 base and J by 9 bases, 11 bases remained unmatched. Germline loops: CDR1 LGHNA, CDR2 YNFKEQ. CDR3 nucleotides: TGTGCCAGCAGCCAAGTCGGTCCAGCGGGGGGGGGCCGGGAGCTGTTTTTT. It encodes CASSQVGPAGGGRELFF.

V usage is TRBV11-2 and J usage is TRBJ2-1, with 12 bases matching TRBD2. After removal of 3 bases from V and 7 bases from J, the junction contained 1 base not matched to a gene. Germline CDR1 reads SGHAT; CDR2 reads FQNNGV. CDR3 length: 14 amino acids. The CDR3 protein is CASSFLAGGNEQFF. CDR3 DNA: TGTGCCAGCAGCTTTCTAGCGGGAGGGAATGAGCAGTTCTTC.

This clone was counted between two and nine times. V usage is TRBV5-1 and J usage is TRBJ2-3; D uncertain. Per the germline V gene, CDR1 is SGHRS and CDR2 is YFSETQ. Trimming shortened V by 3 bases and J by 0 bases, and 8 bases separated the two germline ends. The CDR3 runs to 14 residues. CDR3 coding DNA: TGCGCCAGCAGCTCCGAACTTAGCACAGATACGCAGTATTTT. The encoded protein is CASSSELSTDTQYF.

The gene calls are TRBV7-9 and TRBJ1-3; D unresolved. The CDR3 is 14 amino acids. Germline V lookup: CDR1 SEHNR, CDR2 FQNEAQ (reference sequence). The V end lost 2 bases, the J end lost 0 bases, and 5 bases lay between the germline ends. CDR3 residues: CASSLRDSGNTIYF. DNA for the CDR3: TGTGCCAGCAGCTTACGAGACTCTGGAAACACCATATATTTT.

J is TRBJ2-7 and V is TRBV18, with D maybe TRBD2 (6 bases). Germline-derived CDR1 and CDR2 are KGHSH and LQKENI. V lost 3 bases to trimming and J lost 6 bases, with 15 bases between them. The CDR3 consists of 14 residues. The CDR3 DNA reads TGTGCCAGCTCACCGGAGGGTTTGAACCTCGAGCAGTACTTC. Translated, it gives CASSPEGLNLEQYF.

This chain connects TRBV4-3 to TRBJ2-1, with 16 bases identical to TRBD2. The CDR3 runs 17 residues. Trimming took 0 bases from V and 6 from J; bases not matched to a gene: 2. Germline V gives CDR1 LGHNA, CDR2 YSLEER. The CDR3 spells CASSQEGLAGGPNEQFF. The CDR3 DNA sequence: TGCGCCAGCAGCCAAGAGGGACTAGCGGGAGGGCCCAATGAGCAGTTCTTC.

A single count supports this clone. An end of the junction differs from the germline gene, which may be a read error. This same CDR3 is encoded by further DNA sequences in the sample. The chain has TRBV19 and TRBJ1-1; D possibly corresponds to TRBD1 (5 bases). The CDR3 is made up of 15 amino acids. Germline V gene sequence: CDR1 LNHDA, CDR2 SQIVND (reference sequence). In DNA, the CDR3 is TGTGCCAGCAGTATTTTCTTTCGGGGGGGCACTGAAGCTTTCTTT. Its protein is CASSIFFRGGTEAFF.

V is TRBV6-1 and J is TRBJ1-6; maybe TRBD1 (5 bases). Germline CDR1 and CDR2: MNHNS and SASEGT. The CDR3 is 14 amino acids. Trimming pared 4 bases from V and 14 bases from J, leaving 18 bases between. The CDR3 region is CASSGRAKRTTLHF. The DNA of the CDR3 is TGTGCCAGCAGTGGCCGGGCCAAACGGACAACCCTCCACTTT.

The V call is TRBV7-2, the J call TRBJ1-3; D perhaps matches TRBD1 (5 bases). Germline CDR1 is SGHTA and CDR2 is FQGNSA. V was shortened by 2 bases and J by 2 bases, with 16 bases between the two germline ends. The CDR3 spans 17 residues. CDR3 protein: CASSLLSAKGTGNTIYF. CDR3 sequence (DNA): TGTGCCAGCAGCTTACTATCCGCGAAGGGGACTGGAAACACCATATATTTT. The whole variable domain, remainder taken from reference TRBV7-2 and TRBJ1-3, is GAGVSQSPSNKVTEKGKDVELRCDPISGHTALYWYRQSLGQGLEFLIYFQGNSAPDKSGLPSDRFSAERTGGSVSTLTIQRTQQEDSAVYLCASSLLSAKGTGNTIYFGEGSWLTVV.

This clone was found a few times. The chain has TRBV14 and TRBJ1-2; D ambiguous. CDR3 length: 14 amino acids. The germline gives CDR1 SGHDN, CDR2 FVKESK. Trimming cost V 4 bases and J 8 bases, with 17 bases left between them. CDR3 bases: TGTGCCAGCAGCCGATCCGGGAGTCTCTTCGGCTACACCTTC. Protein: CASSRSGSLFGYTF.

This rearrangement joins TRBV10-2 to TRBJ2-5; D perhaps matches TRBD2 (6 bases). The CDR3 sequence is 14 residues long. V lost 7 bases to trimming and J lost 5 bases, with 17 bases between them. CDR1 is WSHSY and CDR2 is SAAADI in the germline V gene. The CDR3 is CASTPTSLRETQYF. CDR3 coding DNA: TGCGCCAGCACCCCAACTAGCTTAAGGGAGACCCAGTACTTC.

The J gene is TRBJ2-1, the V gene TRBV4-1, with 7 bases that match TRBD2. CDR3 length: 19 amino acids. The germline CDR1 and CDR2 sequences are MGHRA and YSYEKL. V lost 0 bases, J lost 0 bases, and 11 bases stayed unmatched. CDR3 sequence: CASSQDWRESHSSYNEQFF. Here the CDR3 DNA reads TGCGCCAGCAGCCAAGATTGGCGGGAGTCGCACAGCTCCTACAATGAGCAGTTCTTC.

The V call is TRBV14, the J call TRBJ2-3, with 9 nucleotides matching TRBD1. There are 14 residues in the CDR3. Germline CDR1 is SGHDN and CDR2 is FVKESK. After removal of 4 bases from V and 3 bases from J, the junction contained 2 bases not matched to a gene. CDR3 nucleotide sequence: TGTGCCAGCAGCCTGGGGACAGGGACAGATACGCAGTATTTT. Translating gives CASSLGTGTDTQYF.

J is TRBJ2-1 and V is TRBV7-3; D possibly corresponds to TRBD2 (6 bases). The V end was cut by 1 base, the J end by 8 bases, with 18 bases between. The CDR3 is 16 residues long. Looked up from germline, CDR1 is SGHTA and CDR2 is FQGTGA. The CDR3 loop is CASSLRRFGGLDEQFF. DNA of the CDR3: TGTGCCAGCAGCTTAAGACGTTTTGGGGGACTGGATGAGCAGTTCTTC. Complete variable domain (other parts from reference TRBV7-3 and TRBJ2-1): GAGVSQTPSNKVTEKGKYVELRCDPISGHTALYWYRQSLGQGPEFLIYFQGTGAADDSGLPNDRFFAVRPEGSVSTLKIQRTERGDSAVYLCASSLRRFGGLDEQFFGPGTRLTVL.

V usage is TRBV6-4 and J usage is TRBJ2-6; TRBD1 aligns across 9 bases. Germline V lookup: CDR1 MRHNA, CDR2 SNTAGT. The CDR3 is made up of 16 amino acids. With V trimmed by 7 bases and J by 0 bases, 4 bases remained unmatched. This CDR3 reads CASTPGQGSGANVLTF. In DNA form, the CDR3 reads TGTGCCAGCACCCCGGGACAGGGCTCTGGGGCCAACGTCCTGACTTTC.

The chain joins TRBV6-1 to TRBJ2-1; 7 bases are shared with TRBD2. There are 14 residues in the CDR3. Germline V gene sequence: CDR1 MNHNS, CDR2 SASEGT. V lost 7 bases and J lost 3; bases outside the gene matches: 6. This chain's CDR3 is CASMGLAVYNEQFF. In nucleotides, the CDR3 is TGTGCCAGCATGGGCCTAGCGGTCTACAATGAGCAGTTCTTC.

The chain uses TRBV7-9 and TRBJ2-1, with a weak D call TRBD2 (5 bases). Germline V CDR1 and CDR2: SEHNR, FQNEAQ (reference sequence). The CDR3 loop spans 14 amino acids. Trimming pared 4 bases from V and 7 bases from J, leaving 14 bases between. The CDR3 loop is CASSYASGRNEQFF. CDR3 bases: TGTGCCAGCAGCTACGCTTCGGGAAGAAATGAGCAGTTCTTC. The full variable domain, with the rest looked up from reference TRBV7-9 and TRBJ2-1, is DTGVSQNPRHKITKRGQNVTFRCDPISEHNRLYWYRQTLGQGPEFLTYFQNEAQLEKSRLLSDRFSAERPKGSFSTLEIQRTEQGDSAMYLCASSYASGRNEQFFGPGTRLTVL.

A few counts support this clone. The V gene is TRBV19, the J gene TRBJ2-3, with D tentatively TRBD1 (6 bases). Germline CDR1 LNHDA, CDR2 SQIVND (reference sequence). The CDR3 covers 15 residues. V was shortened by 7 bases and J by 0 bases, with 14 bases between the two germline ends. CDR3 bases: TGTGCCAGTACCTCTTTAGGGACAAGCACAGATACGCAGTATTTT. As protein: CASTSLGTSTDTQYF. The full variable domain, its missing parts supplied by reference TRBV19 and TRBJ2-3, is DGGITQSPKYLFRKEGQNVTLSCEQNLNHDAMYWYRQDPGQGLRLIYYSQIVNDFQKGDIAEGYSVSREKKESFPLTVTSAQKNPTAFYLCASTSLGTSTDTQYFGPGTRLTVL.

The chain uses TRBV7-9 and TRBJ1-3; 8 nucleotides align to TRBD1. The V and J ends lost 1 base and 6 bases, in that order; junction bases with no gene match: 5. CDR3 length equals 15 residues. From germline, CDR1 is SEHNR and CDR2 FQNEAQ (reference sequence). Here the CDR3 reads CASSLDQGAVNTIYF. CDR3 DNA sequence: TGTGCCAGCAGCTTAGACCAGGGGGCCGTAAACACCATATATTTT.

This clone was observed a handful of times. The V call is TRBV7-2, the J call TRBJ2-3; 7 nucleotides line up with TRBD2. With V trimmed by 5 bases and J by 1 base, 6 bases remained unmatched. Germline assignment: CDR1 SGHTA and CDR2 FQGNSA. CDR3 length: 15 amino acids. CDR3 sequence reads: CASSPQRERTDTQYF. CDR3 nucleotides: TGTGCCAGCAGCCCACAGCGGGAACGCACAGATACGCAGTATTTT.

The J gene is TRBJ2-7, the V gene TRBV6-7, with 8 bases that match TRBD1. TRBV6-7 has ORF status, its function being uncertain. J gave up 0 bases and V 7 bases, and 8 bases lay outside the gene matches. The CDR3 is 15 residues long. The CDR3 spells CASTCRGQASYEQYF. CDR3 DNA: TGTGCCAGCACATGCCGGGGACAGGCCTCCTACGAGCAGTACTTC.